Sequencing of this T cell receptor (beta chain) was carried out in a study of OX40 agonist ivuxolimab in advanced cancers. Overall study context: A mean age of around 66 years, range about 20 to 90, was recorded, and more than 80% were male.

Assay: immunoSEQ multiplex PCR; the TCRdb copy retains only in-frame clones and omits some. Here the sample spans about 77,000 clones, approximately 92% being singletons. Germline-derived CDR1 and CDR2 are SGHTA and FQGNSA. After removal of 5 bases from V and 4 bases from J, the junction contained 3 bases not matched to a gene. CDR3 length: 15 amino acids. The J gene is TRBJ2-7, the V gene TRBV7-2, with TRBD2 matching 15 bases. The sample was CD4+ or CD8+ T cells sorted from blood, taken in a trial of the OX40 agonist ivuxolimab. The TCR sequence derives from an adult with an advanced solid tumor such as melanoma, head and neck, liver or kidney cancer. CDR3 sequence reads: CASSRTSGRDYEQYF. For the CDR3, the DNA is TGTGCCAGCAGCCGGACTAGCGGGAGGGATTACGAGCAGTACTTC.